These 19 T cell receptor beta chains came from one sample sequenced in a study of blood T cell repertoires in COVID-19. The method was immunoSEQ multiplex PCR; TCRdb's version includes in-frame clones alone and lacks a portion of them. The table includes roughly 170,000 clones, approximately 80% detected once. Specimen: PBMCs or T cells enriched from blood (not recorded which). Receptors were obtained from a man between 50 and 59 years old who had recovered from COVID-19.

The chain joins TRBV5-1 to TRBJ1-4; D perhaps matches TRBD1 (5 bases). Germline V gives CDR1 SGHRS, CDR2 YFSETQ. The V gene lost 1 base and the J gene lost 2 bases, with 12 bases spanning the gap. CDR3 length equals 16 residues. The CDR3 reads CASSLSGGDTNEKLFF. CDR3 in DNA: TGCGCCAGCAGCTTGTCGGGGGGAGATACTAATGAAAAACTGTTTTTT. Full variable domain (missing parts from reference TRBV5-1 and TRBJ1-4): KAGVTQTPRYLIKTRGQQVTLSCSPISGHRSVSWYQQTPGQGLQFLFEYFSETQRNKGNFPGRFSGRQFSNSRSEMNVSTLELGDSALYLCASSLSGGDTNEKLFFGSGTQLSVL.

The chain uses TRBV4-3 and TRBJ1-2, with 7 nucleotides matching TRBD1. The CDR3 totals 14 residues. Germline values: CDR1 LGHNA, CDR2 YSLEER. The trim removed 2 bases at V and 7 bases at J, leaving 7 bases unmatched. For the CDR3, the DNA is TGCGCCAGCAGCCAATTACAGGGGTCGTTTGGCTACACCTTC. Translating gives CASSQLQGSFGYTF.

The chain has TRBV4-2 and TRBJ1-1; D call uncertain. CDR3 size: 17 residues. Germline loops: CDR1 LGHNA, CDR2 YNFKEQ. V was trimmed by 1 base and J by 0 bases, leaving 15 bases between them. CDR3 nucleotides: TGTGCCAGCAGCCAAGCCCCGGTCAGGTCCATGAACACTGAAGCTTTCTTT. Amino acids: CASSQAPVRSMNTEAFF.

This chain links TRBV19 with TRBJ1-5, with 8 bases identical to TRBD1. CDR3 length: 17 residues. With 1 base clipped from V and 1 base from J, the junction kept 6 bases outside the gene matches. Per the germline V gene, CDR1 is LNHDA and CDR2 is SQIVND (reference sequence). As DNA, the CDR3 is TGTGCCAGTAGTATAGGGACAGGGACCTTCAGCAATCAGCCCCAGCATTTT. This gives the protein CASSIGTGTFSNQPQHF.

Remarks on this clone: One end of the junction does not line up with germline, which may come from a read error. The DNA for the CDR3 is TGTGCCAGCAGTTTGGGCAGGGGCTCCACCTTC. As protein: CASSLGRGSTF. The V gene is TRBV28, the J gene TRBJ1-2, with a weak D call TRBD1 (6 bases). The CDR3 runs 11 residues. Germline V gives CDR1 MDHEN, CDR2 SYDVKM.

The chain has TRBV10-2 and TRBJ1-6, with 8 bases lining up with TRBD1. Germline lookup yields CDR1 WSHSY and CDR2 SAAADI. The CDR3 has 15 residues. V was pared by 6 bases and J by 1 base, with 2 bases of the junction left unmatched. The CDR3 coding sequence is TGCGCCAGCAGACAGGGGGGATCCTATAATTCACCCCTCCACTTT. Protein product: CASRQGGSYNSPLHF.

In this sample, this clone turned up a few times. V gene TRBV15 combines with J gene TRBJ1-5; possible D gene TRBD1, 5 bases. CDR1 and CDR2 from the germline V gene are LNHNV and YYDKDF (reference sequence). Trimming removed 0 bases at V and 5 bases at J, with 8 bases between. The CDR3 extends over 14 amino acids. This CDR3 is CATSRDPGYQPQHF. DNA of the CDR3: TGTGCCACCAGCAGAGATCCAGGGTATCAGCCCCAGCATTTT.

The chain links TRBV11-3 to TRBJ2-2; tentatively, D is TRBD2 (7 bases). CDR3 length: 14 residues. V shed 8 bases and J shed 3 bases, with 13 bases lying between them. The germline gives CDR1 SGHNT, CDR2 YENEEA. The CDR3 coding sequence is TGTGCCAGCCGAGCGGGGACACACACCGGGGAGCTGTTTTTT. Its protein is CASRAGTHTGELFF.

This chain uses TRBV2 with TRBJ1-3; unclear D gene. The CDR3 covers 17 residues. Germline V gene data show CDR1 as SNHLY and CDR2 as FYNNEI. Trimming removed 5 bases at V and 3 bases at J, with 20 bases between. CDR3 bases: TGTGCCAGCAGTACGGAGGCTTTAAGGATTTTTGGAAACACCATATATTTT. This sequence encodes CASSTEALRIFGNTIYF.

This clone appeared a few times. The chain recombines TRBV3-1 (or the pseudogene TRBV3-2) with TRBJ2-2; unclear D gene. The V end was cut by 0 bases, the J end by 4 bases, with 9 bases between. The CDR3 loop spans 15 amino acids. Germline-derived CDR1 and CDR2 are LGHDT and YNNKEL (reference sequence). Here the CDR3 DNA reads TGTGCCAGCAGCCAAGAGCCTAGTCCCACCGGGGAGCTGTTTTTT. This sequence encodes CASSQEPSPTGELFF.

The chain combines TRBV29-1 with TRBJ1-2; no reliable D call. Germline values: CDR1 SQVTM, CDR2 ANQGSEA. V was pared by 6 bases and J by 8 bases, with 13 bases between. The CDR3 length is 11 residues. CDR3 residues: CSVRDSRGYTF. CDR3 DNA: TGCAGCGTACGGGATTCTCGGGGCTACACCTTC.

This clone was counted a few times. The chain uses TRBV12-3 or TRBV12-4 and TRBJ1-2, with TRBD1 matching over 11 bases. Trimming at V came to 4 bases and at J to 8 bases, leaving 3 bases not matched to a gene. The CDR3 totals 13 residues. The CDR3 loop reads CASSSGTGGGYTF. CDR3 bases: TGTGCCAGCAGTTCCGGGACAGGGGGAGGCTACACCTTC.

The chain employs TRBV12-3 or TRBV12-4 and TRBJ2-1, with 8 nucleotides matching TRBD1. The trim removed 8 bases at V and 13 bases at J, leaving 7 bases unmatched. The CDR3 is 11 amino acids. The CDR3 DNA is TGTGCCAGCGGAATCGGGACAGGACAGTTCTTC. This codes for CASGIGTGQFF.

V and J are TRBV5-4 and TRBJ2-7, with 11 bases that match TRBD1. Germline V gene data show CDR1 as SGHNT and CDR2 as YYREEE (reference sequence). V lost 0 bases and J lost 6; bases outside the gene matches: 8. The CDR3 runs 16 residues. The CDR3 region has the DNA TGTGCCAGCAGCTTGGCCGGCGGACAGGGGGCTTTCGAGCAGTACTTC. Amino acid sequence: CASSLAGGQGAFEQYF. Full variable domain (remainder filled in from reference TRBV5-4 and TRBJ2-7): ETGVTQSPTHLIKTRGQQVTLRCSSQSGHNTVSWYQQALGQGPQFIFQYYREEENGRGNFPPRFSGLQFPNYSSELNVNALELDDSALYLCASSLAGGQGAFEQYFGPGTRLTVT.

The chain has TRBV7-9 and TRBJ2-7; D gene unclear. CDR3 length: 12 residues. Germline CDR1 is SEHNR and CDR2 is FQNEAQ (reference sequence). Trimming took 3 bases from V and 4 from J, leaving 7 bases between them. CDR3 coding DNA: TGTGCCAGCAGCTTCTCGGTGTACGAGCAGTACTTC. It specifies CASSFSVYEQYF.

Regarding this clone: Within the sample, other DNA sequences also encode this same CDR3. The chain employs TRBV28 and TRBJ1-1; 8 bases are a match to TRBD1. J lost 1 base, V lost 2 bases, and 0 bases had no gene match. Germline lookup yields CDR1 MDHEN and CDR2 SYDVKM. CDR3 length: 14 amino acids. CDR3 DNA sequence: TGTGCCAGCAGTTTAACAGGGGGGAACACTGAAGCTTTCTTT. The encoded protein is CASSLTGGNTEAFF.

V gene TRBV5-1 combines with J gene TRBJ1-2; D gene unclear. The CDR3 is made up of 17 amino acids. Germline V gene data show CDR1 as SGHRS and CDR2 as YFSETQ. Trimming shortened V by 7 bases and J by 2 bases, and 24 bases separated the two germline ends. CDR3 in amino acids: CASGVTGFSGDNYGYTF. The CDR3 bases are TGCGCCAGCGGAGTGACCGGCTTCTCGGGAGACAACTATGGCTACACCTTC.

The chain recombines TRBV18 with TRBJ1-1; perhaps TRBD1 as D (5 bases). In germline, CDR1 is KGHSH, CDR2 LQKENI. The V gene lost 4 bases and the J gene lost 1 base, with 13 bases spanning the gap. The CDR3 has 15 residues. The CDR3 loop reads CASSRGRGRNTEAFF. The CDR3 region has the DNA TGTGCCAGCTCACGTGGGCGGGGCAGGAACACTGAAGCTTTCTTT.

The rearrangement links TRBV19 to TRBJ1-5; 7 bases agree with TRBD1. Unmatched junction bases numbered 6, after V lost 6 bases and J lost 4 bases. The germline gives CDR1 LNHDA, CDR2 SQIVND (reference sequence). The CDR3 contains 14 residues. In DNA, the CDR3 is TGTGCCAGTAGGTCCGGGACAGTAAATCAGCCCCAGCATTTT. Amino acid sequence: CASRSGTVNQPQHF.